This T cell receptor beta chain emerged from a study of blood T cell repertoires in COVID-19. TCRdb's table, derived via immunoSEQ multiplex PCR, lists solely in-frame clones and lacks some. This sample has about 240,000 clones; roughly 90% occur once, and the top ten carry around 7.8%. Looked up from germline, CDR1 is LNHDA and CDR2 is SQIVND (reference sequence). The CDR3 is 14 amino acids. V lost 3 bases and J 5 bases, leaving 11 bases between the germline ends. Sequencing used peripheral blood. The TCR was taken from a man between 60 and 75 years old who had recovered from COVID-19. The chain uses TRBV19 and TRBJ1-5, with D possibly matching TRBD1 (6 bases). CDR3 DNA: TGTGCCAGTAGTATGAGGGGGATCGATCAGCCCCAGCATTTT. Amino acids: CASSMRGIDQPQHF.